What follows are 23 T cell receptor beta chains derived from one specimen sequenced in a study of blood T cell repertoires in COVID-19 (TCRdb year 2020). The library came from the immunoSEQ multiplex PCR assay. The source is immuneACCESS, and TCRdb retained only in-frame sequences with V and J called. Part of the clones is not carried over; for the studies checked, unresolved V genes explain less than half of this, and the remainder is unexplained. The table for this sample lists just under 350,000 clones; around 82% of them were counted only once. Together, the top ten hold approximately 3.1% of the sample. The sequencing input was peripheral blood. These receptors all stem from a man aged 25-45 years with active or convalescent COVID-19.

The V and J genes are TRBV28 and TRBJ2-7, with 8 positions matching TRBD2. The CDR3 runs to 14 residues. The ends lost 5 bases at V and 4 bases at J; junction bases unmatched: 7. CDR1 and CDR2 (germline): MDHEN, SYDVKM. CDR3 in amino acids: CASSLSGTSYEQYF. The CDR3 DNA follows: TGTGCCAGCAGTCTCTCAGGGACTAGTTACGAGCAGTACTTC.

The genes are TRBV28 and TRBJ1-1, with 8 nucleotides matching TRBD1. CDR1 and CDR2 (germline): MDHEN, SYDVKM. V trimming: 5 bases; J trimming: 1 base; junction bases outside the gene matches: 6. This CDR3 region has 15 residues. CDR3 amino acids: CASSRRQGRNTEAFF. The CDR3 DNA reads as TGTGCCAGCAGTCGCCGACAGGGGAGGAACACTGAAGCTTTCTTT.

J is TRBJ1-1 and V is TRBV5-1; D is possibly TRBD1 (6 bases). Germline CDR1 reads SGHRS; CDR2 reads YFSETQ. Between the trimmed V and J ends, which lost 4 bases and 8 bases, there was a span of 9 bases. The CDR3 has 11 residues. The CDR3 coding sequence is TGCGCCAGCAGCCTACAGGGAGAAGCTTTCTTT. This translates into CASSLQGEAFF. Looking up the rest from reference TRBV5-1 and TRBJ1-1 gives the full variable domain: KAGVTQTPRYLIKTRGQQVTLSCSPISGHRSVSWYQQTPGQGLQFLFEYFSETQRNKGNFPGRFSGRQFSNSRSEMNVSTLELGDSALYLCASSLQGEAFFGQGTRLTVV.

The chain is built from TRBV4-3 and TRBJ2-3; TRBD1 agrees at 7 bases. The CDR3 has 14 residues. Looked up from germline, CDR1 is LGHNA and CDR2 is YSLEER. The V gene end was trimmed by 1 base and the J gene end by 9 bases; junction bases not matched to a gene: 7. CDR3 amino acids: CASSQGRGTGTQYF. CDR3 coding DNA: TGCGCCAGCAGCCAAGGCAGGGGGACGGGAACGCAGTATTTT.

The V call is TRBV5-4, the J call TRBJ1-2, with 9 bases aligning to TRBD1. From germline, CDR1 is SGHNT and CDR2 YYREEE (reference sequence). This CDR3 is 15 amino acids long. Unmatched junction bases numbered 9, after V lost 2 bases and J lost 7 bases. The CDR3 DNA follows: TGTGCCAGCAGCTTTGGTCCGGGACAGGGTAGTGGCTACACCTTC. Protein product: CASSFGPGQGSGYTF.

The J gene is TRBJ2-3, the V gene TRBV6-2 or TRBV6-3, with 11 bases aligning to TRBD2. After removal of 6 bases from V and 0 bases from J, the junction contained 14 bases not matched to a gene. Germline-derived CDR1 and CDR2 are MNHEY and SVGEGT. CDR3 length equals 19 residues. The CDR3 region has the DNA TGTGCCAGCAGCACCTTTCCCGGGACTAGCGGATCTAGCACAGATACGCAGTATTTT. Protein product: CASSTFPGTSGSSTDTQYF.

The V gene is TRBV18, the J gene TRBJ2-7, with D perhaps TRBD2 (6 bases). Germline V gene lookup returns CDR1 KGHSH and CDR2 LQKENI. This CDR3 is built from 14 residues. Trimming removed 5 bases from V and 6 bases from J, with 17 bases in between. CDR3 sequence reads: CASSTGGGMGEQYF. The CDR3, as DNA: TGTGCCAGCTCAACCGGGGGAGGAATGGGCGAGCAGTACTTC.

The chain recombines TRBV5-5 with TRBJ2-7, with D maybe TRBD1 (5 bases). The CDR3 has 17 residues. Germline V gene data show CDR1 as SGHKS and CDR2 as YYEKEE (reference sequence). V was shortened by 0 bases and J by 1 base, with 17 bases between the two germline ends. CDR3 sequence: CASSLGQSLVRSYEQYF. In DNA form, the CDR3 reads TGTGCCAGCAGCTTGGGACAGAGTTTAGTACGGTCCTACGAGCAGTACTTC.

The gene calls are TRBV11-2 and TRBJ2-7; D possibly corresponds to TRBD1 (5 bases). Germline V gene data show CDR1 as SGHAT and CDR2 as FQNNGV. This CDR3 is built from 15 residues. V lost 0 bases to trimming and J lost 3 bases, with 12 bases between them. CDR3 DNA: TGTGCCAGCAGCTTAGATGGGGCCGCTAGCTACGAGCAGTACTTC. Translating gives CASSLDGAASYEQYF.

V gene TRBV6-6 combines with J gene TRBJ1-4; TRBD1 is a possible D gene (5 bases). The length of the CDR3 is 16 residues. Germline V gives CDR1 MNHNY, CDR2 SVGAGI (reference sequence). Between the trimmed V and J ends, which lost 0 bases and 8 bases, there was a span of 16 bases. In DNA, the CDR3 is TGTGCCAGCAGTTACTCAGCGCCGGGGGAAGGGGAAAAACTGTTTTTT. Amino acid sequence: CASSYSAPGEGEKLFF.

The genes are TRBV12-3 or TRBV12-4 and TRBJ1-2; D uncertain. The CDR3 is 13 amino acids. The V and J ends lost 3 bases and 5 bases respectively, with 10 bases between them. CDR3 protein: CASSFSRWYGYTF. The CDR3 coding sequence is TGTGCCAGCAGTTTTTCCAGGTGGTATGGCTACACCTTC.

This chain connects TRBV29-1 to TRBJ1-1; tentative D call: TRBD1 (6 bases). Trimming shortened V by 5 bases and J by 5 bases, and 12 bases separated the two germline ends. Germline CDR1 reads SQVTM; CDR2 reads ANQGSEA. This CDR3 region has 12 residues. CDR3 in DNA: TGCAGCGTTAAACAGGGAGAAACTGAAGCTTTCTTT. Protein product: CSVKQGETEAFF.

The genes are TRBV4-1 and TRBJ1-2; D unclear. V gave up 0 bases and J gave up 8 bases, with 16 bases separating them. The CDR3 is made up of 15 amino acids. Per the germline V gene, CDR1 is MGHRA and CDR2 is YSYEKL. The CDR3 protein is CASSQDQWGVRGYTF. CDR3 DNA: TGCGCCAGCAGCCAAGATCAGTGGGGAGTGAGGGGCTACACCTTC.

The V and J genes are TRBV9 and TRBJ2-1; tentatively, D is TRBD2 (7 bases). Germline-derived CDR1 and CDR2 are SGDLS and YYNGEE. This CDR3 has 18 amino acids. V shed 0 bases and J shed 4 bases, with 20 bases lying between them. CDR3 amino acids: CASSVESFGEGGYNEQFF. In nucleotides, the CDR3 is TGTGCCAGCAGCGTAGAGTCTTTTGGGGAGGGGGGATACAATGAGCAGTTCTTC.

This chain links TRBV9 with TRBJ2-2, with 7 bases lining up with TRBD1. The CDR3 is 16 residues long. The germline V gene encodes CDR1 SGDLS and CDR2 YYNGEE. J was trimmed by 2 bases and V by 3 bases; bases with no gene match: 7. The CDR3 reads CASSATGTANTGELFF. The DNA for the CDR3 is TGTGCCAGCAGCGCGACGGGGACAGCAAACACCGGGGAGCTGTTTTTT.

V and J are TRBV18 and TRBJ1-2; a weak D match, TRBD1 (6 bases). The CDR3 has 14 residues. Trimming removed 0 bases at V and 6 bases at J, with 11 bases between. Germline lookup yields CDR1 KGHSH and CDR2 LQKENI. The CDR3 region is CASSPPVQGNGYTF. In DNA, the CDR3 is TGTGCCAGCTCACCACCGGTCCAGGGGAATGGCTACACCTTC.

This chain connects TRBV11-2 to TRBJ1-5, with 7 bases aligning to TRBD1. CDR3 length: 15 residues. The ends lost 0 bases at V and 5 bases at J; junction bases unmatched: 4. Germline V lookup: CDR1 SGHAT, CDR2 FQNNGV. The CDR3 DNA follows: TGTGCCAGCAGCTTAGATTACAGGGGTTATCAGCCCCAGCATTTT. It specifies CASSLDYRGYQPQHF.

The V call is TRBV4-1, the J call TRBJ2-5; 7 positions match TRBD1. This CDR3 region has 13 residues. CDR1 and CDR2 from the germline V gene are MGHRA and YSYEKL. V dropped 4 bases and J dropped 5; count of bases not matched to a gene: 4. The CDR3 nucleotides are TGCGCCAGCAGCCTCCTACAGGGGGAGACCCAGTACTTC. It encodes CASSLLQGETQYF.

The genes are TRBV27 and TRBJ2-3, with D possibly TRBD2 on 5 matching bases. From germline, CDR1 is MNHEY and CDR2 SMNVEV (reference sequence). V was pared by 3 bases and J by 5 bases, with 15 bases between. The CDR3 extends over 15 amino acids. The CDR3 DNA is TGTGCCAGCAGTTTTTTGGGAGTGGGTGTAGATACGCAGTATTTT. This encodes CASSFLGVGVDTQYF.

This clone has just a few counts. V gene TRBV19 combines with J gene TRBJ2-7, with D maybe TRBD1 (6 bases). This CDR3 is built from 12 residues. Germline CDR1 reads LNHDA; CDR2 reads SQIVND (reference sequence). The V and J ends lost 4 bases and 4 bases respectively, with 8 bases between them. As DNA, the CDR3 is TGTGCCAGTAGTAGGGGGCCTTACGAGCAGTACTTC. This translates into CASSRGPYEQYF.

For the CDR3, the DNA is TGTGCCAGCAGTGACCTCGGACTAGCGGGAGCGATCATAGATACGCAGTATTTT. This codes for CASSDLGLAGAIIDTQYF. This chain uses TRBV25-1 with TRBJ2-3; 13 bases are a match to TRBD2. V gave up 3 bases and J gave up 5 bases; unmatched junction bases: 11. Germline loops: CDR1 MGHDK, CDR2 SYGVNS. The CDR3 has 18 residues.

The gene calls are TRBV18 and TRBJ2-1, with 12 nucleotides matching TRBD2. Germline V gene lookup returns CDR1 KGHSH and CDR2 LQKENI. The CDR3 length is 19 residues. The V segment lost 3 bases and the J segment 2 bases; nucleotides outside the gene matches: 11. The CDR3 is CASSPPAGTSGGPYNEQFF. CDR3 DNA sequence: TGTGCCAGCTCACCGCCGGCGGGAACTAGCGGGGGGCCCTACAATGAGCAGTTCTTC.

Notes on this clone: Distinct nucleotide sequences in the sample also encode this CDR3. This rearrangement joins TRBV7-2 to TRBJ1-2; TRBD1 is a possible D gene (5 bases). The V gene lost 4 bases and the J gene lost 1 base, with 7 bases spanning the gap. Germline V gene lookup returns CDR1 SGHTA and CDR2 FQGNSA. The CDR3 contains 13 residues. The CDR3 region has the DNA TGTGCCAGCAGCTCGCAGGGTAACTATGGCTACACCTTC. Its translation: CASSSQGNYGYTF.